A selection of T cell receptor beta chains follows, all from one sample in a study of blood T cell repertoires in COVID-19. Repertoires were generated with immunoSEQ multiplex PCR, while TCRdb's copy carries only in-frame clones and drops some. Of about 220,000 clones listed, approximately 89% are singletons. The sample taken for sequencing was PBMCs or T cells enriched from blood (not recorded which). The receptors come from a woman aged 40 to 50 with acute COVID-19. Each CDR3 is given with its conserved first and last residue. A D gene is named only where the DNA matches it firmly. Size is omitted from some rows. Given values are once, few, many or a class for expanded clones.

clone_size j_call v_call d_call cdr3_nt cdr3_aa
NA TRBJ1-2 TRBV7-2 NA TGTGCCAGCAGCGCATTATCAGGGGAGGGTGGCTACACCTTC CASSALSGEGGYTF
many TRBJ1-5 TRBV19 NA TGTGCCAGCTCCGCCACTAATCCGGGGTCGAGCAATCAGCCCCAGCATTTT CASSATNPGSSNQPQHF
NA TRBJ1-2 TRBV2 TRBD1 TGTGCCAGCAAAGGACAGGGAGGTGGCTACACCTTC CASKGQGGGYTF
NA TRBJ2-3 TRBV7-2 NA TGTGCCAGCAGCCCCCGCCGAGCGGGCACAGATACGCAGTATTTT CASSPRRAGTDTQYF
NA TRBJ2-1 TRBV24-1 TRBD2 TGTGCCACCGGGTGGAGCGGGAGTTTCAATGAGCAGTTCTTC CATGWSGSFNEQFF
NA TRBJ1-5 TRBV10-1 TRBD1 TGCGCCAGCAGCGAAGGACAGGGTAGCAATCAGCCCCAGCATTTT CASSEGQGSNQPQHF
once TRBJ1-2 TRBV19 NA TGTGCCAGTATGCAGGGCCTGGCCTATGGCTACACCTTC CASMQGLAYGYTF
NA TRBJ2-1 TRBV5-4 TRBD2 TGTGCCAGCAGCTCGGAGGTAGCGGGTGGTAATGAGCAGTTCTTC CASSSEVAGGNEQFF
once TRBJ1-2 TRBV21-1 NA TGTGCCAGCAGCAAAGTGAGAGAGCTGTGTTATTCGAATGGCTACACCTTC CASSKVRELCYSNGYTF
NA TRBJ1-2 TRBV9 NA TGTGCCAGCGCGCGGGACTATGGCTACACCTTC CASARDYGYTF
few TRBJ2-7 TRBV4-1 TRBD2 TGCGCCAGCAGCCAACAGGTCTCAGCCGGACTAGTATACGAGCAGTACTTC CASSQQVSAGLVYEQYF
NA TRBJ1-2 TRBV6-5 NA TGTGCCAGCAGTTACTCCCCGGGGGACGGCTACACCTTC CASSYSPGDGYTF
NA TRBJ1-6 TRBV9 NA TGTGCCAGCAGCGTCATAACAGGGAATTCACCCCTCCACTTT CASSVITGNSPLHF
NA TRBJ1-1 TRBV6-5 NA TGTGCCAGCAGTTCCGCAGGGTCTGAAGCTTTCTTT CASSSAGSEAFF
NA TRBJ1-2 TRBV4-1 TRBD1 TGCGCCAGCAGCCAAGATACGGACAGGGGGACTGGCTACACCTTC CASSQDTDRGTGYTF
NA TRBJ1-4 TRBV7-9 NA TGTGCCAGCAGCTTGTCCAGGGGCGCAAATGAAAAACTGTTTTTT CASSLSRGANEKLFF
NA TRBJ1-6 TRBV10-2 NA TGCGCCAGCAGTGGACAGCTCACAGGGCCCCTCCACTTT CASSGQLTGPLHF